The 18 T cell receptor beta chains below come from one sample, sequenced in a study of blood T cell repertoires in COVID-19. Sequencing used immunoSEQ multiplex PCR; TCRdb keeps in-frame clones, though not all of them. The sample carries 35,000 to 45,000 clones, around 94% recorded once. The sample taken for sequencing was peripheral blood. The receptors were sampled from a man in his forties or fifties with COVID-19, enrolled during active disease.

The chain couples TRBV29-1 to TRBJ2-1; perhaps TRBD1 as D (6 bases). The CDR3 length is 14 residues. The V gene's germline CDR1 is SQVTM and CDR2 ANQGSEA. With 4 bases removed from V and 4 bases from J, the gap between germline ends came to 14 bases. DNA for the CDR3: TGCAGCGTTGTGCGAGACAGGCAGTACAATGAGCAGTTCTTC. Its translation is CSVVRDRQYNEQFF.

J is TRBJ2-5 and V is TRBV5-4; 9 nucleotides line up with TRBD1. CDR1 and CDR2 (germline): SGHNT, YYREEE (reference sequence). V lost 4 bases to trimming and J lost 3 bases; unmatched junction nucleotides: 10. This CDR3 is built from 16 residues. The CDR3: CASSLGTGTGKETQYF. CDR3 sequence (DNA): TGTGCCAGCAGCCTTGGTACCGGGACAGGGAAAGAGACCCAGTACTTC.

The chain joins TRBV7-9 to TRBJ2-3; 10 bases agree with TRBD2. J lost 4 bases, V lost 5 bases, and 9 bases had no gene match. The CDR3 is made up of 16 amino acids. Germline V gene lookup returns CDR1 SEHNR and CDR2 FQNEAQ (reference sequence). This chain's CDR3 is CASSPRSGRAADTQYF. The CDR3 coding sequence is TGTGCCAGCAGCCCCAGGAGCGGGAGGGCGGCAGATACGCAGTATTTT.

The V call is TRBV9, the J call TRBJ2-1, with TRBD2 matching 9 bases. Germline-derived CDR1 and CDR2 are SGDLS and YYNGEE. The CDR3 consists of 15 residues. Trimming took 1 base from V and 7 from J; bases not matched to a gene: 6. CDR3 nucleotide sequence: TGTGCCAGCAGCGTAAGTCTAGCGGGATGGAATGAGCAGTTCTTC. Translated, it gives CASSVSLAGWNEQFF.

The V call is TRBV29-1, the J call TRBJ1-2; weak D call: TRBD1 (5 bases). Germline V lookup: CDR1 SQVTM, CDR2 ANQGSEA. Trimming cost V 4 bases and J 5 bases, with 17 bases left between them. This CDR3 region has 14 residues. CDR3 in DNA: TGCAGCGTTGTGGGGATCCAGGGTGAATATGGCTACACCTTC. This gives the protein CSVVGIQGEYGYTF.

The chain couples TRBV5-1 to TRBJ2-3; D is undetermined. V dropped 5 bases and J dropped 0 bases, with 13 bases sitting between them. In germline, CDR1 is SGHRS, CDR2 YFSETQ. CDR3 length: 15 amino acids. For the CDR3, the DNA is TGCGCCAGCAGTCTAAACACAGTGAGCACAGATACGCAGTATTTT. It is translated as CASSLNTVSTDTQYF.

The rearrangement joins TRBV4-2 to TRBJ1-5; D remains unclear. Germline V gives CDR1 LGHNA, CDR2 YNFKEQ. Trimming stripped 0 bases from V and 0 bases from J, with 3 bases between. The CDR3 is 14 residues long. The CDR3 sequence: CASSQEHSNQPQHF. CDR3 nucleotides: TGTGCCAGCAGCCAAGAACATAGCAATCAGCCCCAGCATTTT.

The chain employs TRBV20-1 and TRBJ1-2; the D gene is possibly TRBD1 (5 bases). V was pared by 3 bases and J by 8 bases, with 10 bases between. Looked up from germline, CDR1 is DFQATT and CDR2 is SNEGSKA (reference sequence). This CDR3 region has 11 residues. The CDR3 spells CSASRGEGYTF. CDR3 bases: TGCAGTGCTAGCCGGGGGGAGGGCTACACCTTC.

The chain employs TRBV19 and TRBJ2-3; D might be TRBD1 (6 bases). With 1 base removed from V and 4 bases from J, the gap between germline ends came to 15 bases. Germline-derived CDR1 and CDR2 are LNHDA and SQIVND (reference sequence). The CDR3 contains 16 residues. The DNA for the CDR3 is TGTGCCAGTAGTATAGCGTCGGCAGGGGCAGCAGATACGCAGTATTTT. Translating it yields CASSIASAGAADTQYF. Full variable domain (rest looked up from reference TRBV19 and TRBJ2-3): DGGITQSPKYLFRKEGQNVTLSCEQNLNHDAMYWYRQDPGQGLRLIYYSQIVNDFQKGDIAEGYSVSREKKESFPLTVTSAQKNPTAFYLCASSIASAGAADTQYFGPGTRLTVL.

The J gene is TRBJ1-6, the V gene TRBV6-5; 8 bases are shared with TRBD1. The CDR3 loop spans 15 amino acids. Germline V lookup: CDR1 MNHEY, CDR2 SVGAGI. V shed 6 bases, J shed 8 bases, and the junction held 9 bases outside the gene matches. CDR3 residues: CASRGDRGEDSPLHF. The CDR3 nucleotides are TGTGCCAGCAGGGGTGACAGGGGTGAGGATTCACCCCTCCACTTT.

The gene calls are TRBV25-1 and TRBJ2-3, with 10 bases that match TRBD2. The germline gives CDR1 MGHDK, CDR2 SYGVNS. V lost 4 bases and J lost 0; bases outside the gene matches: 7. This CDR3 region has 17 residues. CDR3 DNA sequence: TGTGCCAGCAGTGCGCGAACTAGCGGGATTAGCACAGATACGCAGTATTTT. Encoded protein: CASSARTSGISTDTQYF.

The rearrangement links TRBV3-1 (or the pseudogene TRBV3-2) to TRBJ1-2; maybe TRBD1 (5 bases). CDR3 length: 13 amino acids. Germline V gene data show CDR1 as LGHDT and CDR2 as YNNKEL (reference sequence). The V end lost 2 bases, the J end lost 3 bases, and 7 bases lay between the germline ends. CDR3 loop: CASSQPGHYGYTF. The CDR3 DNA reads TGTGCCAGCAGCCAACCAGGGCACTATGGCTACACCTTC.

V is TRBV19 and J is TRBJ2-7; weak D call: TRBD1 (6 bases). Looked up from germline, CDR1 is LNHDA and CDR2 is SQIVND (reference sequence). Trimming shortened V by 1 base and J by 6 bases, and 13 bases separated the two germline ends. This CDR3 region has 14 residues. DNA of the CDR3: TGTGCCAGTAGTATAGGGGGGCGCGGGTTCGAGCAGTACTTC. Amino acids: CASSIGGRGFEQYF.

The chain employs TRBV21-1 and TRBJ2-7; the D call in the table, TRBD1, was not verified against the DNA. TRBV21-1 is labeled a pseudogene. This CDR3 has 16 residues. In nucleotides, the CDR3 is TGTGCCAGCAGCCACGGGGGACAGGGGAGATACTACGAGCAGTACTTC. It yields the protein CASSHGGQGRYYEQYF.

The V gene is TRBV6-4, the J gene TRBJ2-3; 11 bases match TRBD2. The germline gives CDR1 MRHNA, CDR2 SNTAGT. Germline trimming cut 3 bases from V and 4 bases from J; bases unmatched to any gene: 6. The CDR3 has 16 residues. For the CDR3, the DNA is TGTGCCAGCAGTGAGAGGCTAGCGGGAGGCGCAGATACGCAGTATTTT. It translates to CASSERLAGGADTQYF.

The chain is built from TRBV4-1 and TRBJ1-4, with 9 bases that match TRBD1. V gave up 2 bases and J gave up 3 bases; unmatched junction bases: 4. The CDR3 covers 16 residues. CDR1 is MGHRA and CDR2 is YSYEKL in the germline V gene. The CDR3 loop is CASSQTGGTPNEKLFF. The DNA of the CDR3 is TGCGCCAGCAGCCAAACAGGGGGCACGCCTAATGAAAAACTGTTTTTT.

The chain combines TRBV27 with TRBJ1-3; D uncertain. Trimming removed 7 bases from V and 0 bases from J, with 13 bases in between. This CDR3 has 15 residues. The germline gives CDR1 MNHEY, CDR2 SMNVEV (reference sequence). CDR3 in DNA: TGTGCCAGCAAGTTGCAGGCGAACTCTGGAAACACCATATATTTT. Its protein is CASKLQANSGNTIYF.

The genes are TRBV2 and TRBJ2-7; D possibly corresponds to TRBD2 (6 bases). Germline V gene data show CDR1 as SNHLY and CDR2 as FYNNEI. The CDR3 runs to 15 residues. Trimming took 7 bases from V and 0 from J, leaving 16 bases between them. CDR3 in DNA: TGTGCCAGCACCTATGGCGGGGTGCTCTCCTACGAGCAGTACTTC. It codes for CASTYGGVLSYEQYF.